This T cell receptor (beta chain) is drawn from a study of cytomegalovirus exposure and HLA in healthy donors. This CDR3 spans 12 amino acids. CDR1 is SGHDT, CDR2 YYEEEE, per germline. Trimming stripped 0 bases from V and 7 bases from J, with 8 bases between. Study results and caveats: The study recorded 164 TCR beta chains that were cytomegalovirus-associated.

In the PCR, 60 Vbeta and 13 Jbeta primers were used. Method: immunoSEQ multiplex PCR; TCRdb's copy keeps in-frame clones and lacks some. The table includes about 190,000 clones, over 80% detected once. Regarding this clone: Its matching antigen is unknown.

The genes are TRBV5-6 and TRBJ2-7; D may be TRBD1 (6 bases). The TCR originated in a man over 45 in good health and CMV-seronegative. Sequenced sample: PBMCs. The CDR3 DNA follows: TGTGCCAGCAGCTTGGGAGGGGGAGAGCAGTACTTC. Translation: CASSLGGGEQYF.